The clone carrying this T cell receptor (beta chain) was seen a few times. The antigen remains undetermined. Germline loops: CDR1 SGHAT, CDR2 FQNNGV. V dropped 0 bases and J dropped 14 bases, with 14 bases sitting between them. This CDR3 spans 14 amino acids. These data belong to a study of identical twins. Whole-study findings and limits: Beta clonotypes that were abundant in cord blood contained fewer insertions, a pattern absent from memory repertoires. Twin-shared out-of-frame alpha sequences were enriched for low generation probability.

Each CDR3 protein gets one entry after TCRdb re-called the 5' RACE reads with MiXCR. The table records roughly 350,000 distinct CDR3 sequences, about 12% of them present only once. Healthy Caucasians made up all donors. The same data also contributed to another study, on yellow fever vaccine responses in identical twins. In that study: Twins' vaccine T cell responses reportedly seemed partly convergent and partly personalized.

The sample was CD8+ T cells sorted from blood. The sequence was obtained from a woman under 30 in good health. The chain joins TRBV11-2 to TRBJ1-6; a possible D gene is TRBD1 (6 bases). CDR3 in DNA: TGTGCCAGCAGCTTAGAGCGGCAGGGGTACACCCTCCACTTT. This gives the protein CASSLERQGYTLHF.